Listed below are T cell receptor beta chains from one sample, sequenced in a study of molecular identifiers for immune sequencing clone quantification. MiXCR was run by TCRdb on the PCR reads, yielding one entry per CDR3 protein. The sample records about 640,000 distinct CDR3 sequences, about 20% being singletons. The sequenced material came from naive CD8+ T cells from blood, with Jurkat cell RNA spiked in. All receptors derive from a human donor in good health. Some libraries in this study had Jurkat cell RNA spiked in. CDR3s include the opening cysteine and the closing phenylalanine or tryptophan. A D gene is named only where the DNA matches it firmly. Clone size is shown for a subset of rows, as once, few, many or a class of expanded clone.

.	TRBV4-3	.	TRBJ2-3	TGCGCCAGCAAAAGCTCAGCTTCTAGCACAGATACGCAGTATTTT	CASKSSASSTDTQYF
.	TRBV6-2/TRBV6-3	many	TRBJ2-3	TGTGCCAGCAGCGTTACCTACACAGATACGCAGTATTTT	CASSVTYTDTQYF
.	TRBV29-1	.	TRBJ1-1	TGCAGCGTTGAAGCATCATGGGGATCCGAAGCTTTCTTT	CSVEASWGSEAFF
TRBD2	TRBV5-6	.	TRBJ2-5	TGTGCCAGCAGCTTGGCCGGGGGGTTTGAGACCCTGTACTTC	CASSLAGGFETLYF
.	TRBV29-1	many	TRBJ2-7	TGCAGCGTTGTGGCAGCAACCTACGAGCAGTACTTC	CSVVAATYEQYF
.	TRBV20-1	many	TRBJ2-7	TGCAGTGTCCCTGAATCCTACGAGCAGTACTTC	CSVPESYEQYF
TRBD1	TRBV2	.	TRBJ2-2	TGTGCCAGCAGTGAAGGGACAGGGGGCGAAGAGGAGCTGTTTTTT	CASSEGTGGEEELFF
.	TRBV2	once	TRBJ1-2	TGTGCCAGCAGTGGGGTCGGGTACTACTATGGCTACACCTTC	CASSGVGYYYGYTF
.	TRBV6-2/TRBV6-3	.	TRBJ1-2	TGTGCCAGCAGTTTCGTCCCTGGGGTTTCCACTTCCTGGGTCGGTGATGGCTACACCTTC	CASSFVPGVSTSWVGDGYTF
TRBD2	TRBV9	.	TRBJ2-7	TGTGCCAGCGGCGTAGAGGGACTAGCGGGAAACGAGCAGTACTTC	CASGVEGLAGNEQYF
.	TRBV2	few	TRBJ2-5	TGTGCCAGCAGTGAATCGAGGTGGGAGACCCAGTACTTC	CASSESRWETQYF
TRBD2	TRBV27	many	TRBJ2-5	TGTGCCAGCAGTTCCAGACTAGCGGTCCAAGAGACCCAGTACTTC	CASSSRLAVQETQYF
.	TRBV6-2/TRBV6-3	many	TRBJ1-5	TGTGCCAGCAGTTACGACCAGGACGGACTTCCAATTGGTGGGCCCCAGCATTTT	CASSYDQDGLPIGGPQHF
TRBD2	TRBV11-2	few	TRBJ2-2	TGTGCCAGCAGTCCCTCGGCGGGGGTCGGCACCGGGGAGCTGTTTTTT	CASSPSAGVGTGELFF
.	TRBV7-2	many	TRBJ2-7	TGTGCCAGCAGCTTAACCCCAGACGGCGCCTACGAGCAGTACTTC	CASSLTPDGAYEQYF
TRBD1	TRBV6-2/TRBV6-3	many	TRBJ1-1	TGTGCCAGCAGTACGGCAGGGGGCTTCACTGAAGCTTTCTTT	CASSTAGGFTEAFF
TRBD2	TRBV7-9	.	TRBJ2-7	TGTGCCAGCACCTTCCGGGACTACAGCTCCTACGAGCGGTACTTC	CASTFRDYSSYERYF
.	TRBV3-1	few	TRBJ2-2	TGTGCCAGCAGCCAAGGGGGGCCGGTCAGCACCGGGGAGCTGTTTTTT	CASSQGGPVSTGELFF
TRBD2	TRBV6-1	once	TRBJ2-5	TGTGCCAGCAGGAACGGACTAGCGGGGGAGCAAGAGACCCAGTACTTC	CASRNGLAGEQETQYF
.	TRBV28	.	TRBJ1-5	TGTGCCAGCAGTTATACAGCTGCCTATAGCAATCAGCCCCAGCATTTT	CASSYTAAYSNQPQHF
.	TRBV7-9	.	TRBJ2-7	TGTGCCAGCACCTCCTCGGGTTTTCTAAGCTACGAGCAGTACTTC	CASTSSGFLSYEQYF
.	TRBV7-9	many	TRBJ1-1	TGTGCCAGCAGCTCAACCCCAGGGTTTCGGAACACTGAAGCTTTCTTT	CASSSTPGFRNTEAFF
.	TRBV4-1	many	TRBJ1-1	TGCGCCAGCAGCCAAGAGGACAGACTCAGGGTGGCCACTGAAGCTTTCTTT	CASSQEDRLRVATEAFF
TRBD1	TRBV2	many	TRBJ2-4	TGTGCCAGCAGGGCCGGGACAGAAAACATTCAGTACTTC	CASRAGTENIQYF
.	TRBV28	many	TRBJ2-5	TGTGCCAGCAGTTTCCAGAGAGAGACCCAGTACTTC	CASSFQRETQYF
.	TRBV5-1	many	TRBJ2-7	TGCGCCAGCAGCTTACAGGGCCCCTCCTACGAGCAGTACTTC	CASSLQGPSYEQYF
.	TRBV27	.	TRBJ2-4	TGTGCCAGCAGTCAGGACTTGGGGAAAAACATTCAGTACTTC	CASSQDLGKNIQYF
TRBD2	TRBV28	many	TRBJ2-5	TGTGCCAGCAGTCCGCGGGGGGTCGTCGAGACCCAGTACTTC	CASSPRGVVETQYF
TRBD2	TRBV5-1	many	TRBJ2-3	TGCGCCAGCAGCTTGGGAGCGGGGCCTCTGTATTTT	CASSLGAGPLYF
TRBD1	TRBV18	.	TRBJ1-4	TGTGCCAGCTCACCCGGGACAGGGGATCGAGAAAAACTGTTTTTT	CASSPGTGDREKLFF
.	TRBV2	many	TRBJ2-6	TGTGCCAGCCAGGGCGGGATGTCTGGGGCCAACGTCCTGACTTTC	CASQGGMSGANVLTF